Listed below are T cell receptor beta chains from one sample, sequenced in a study of T cell clonotyping in hematopoietic cell transplantation. The assay was immunoSEQ multiplex PCR, and TCRdb's table has in-frame clones only and misses some. The sample has 69,000 or so clones, around 94% seen once. The specimen was peripheral blood mononuclear cells. The receptors were gathered from a man aged 50 to 59 in good health. Some clones in this sample may be carry-over from other donors' samples. Both conserved end residues are part of each CDR3. The D gene is left open where the match is weak. Part of the rows lack a size; the others show once, few, many or a class for expanded clones.

d_call: -
clone_size: -
j_call: TRBJ2-3
v_call: TRBV5-1
cdr3_length: 15
cdr3_aa: CASSTLGRTADTQYF
cdr3_nt: TGCGCCAGCAGCACCCTTGGGAGGACGGCAGATACGCAGTATTTT

d_call: -
clone_size: -
j_call: TRBJ1-1
v_call: TRBV28
cdr3_length: 20
cdr3_aa: CASSFSRAGGLIGMNTEAFF
cdr3_nt: TGTGCCAGCAGTTTTAGTAGGGCGGGGGGGCTCATAGGCATGAACACTGAAGCTTTCTTT

d_call: -
clone_size: -
j_call: TRBJ2-3
v_call: TRBV6-1
cdr3_length: 12
cdr3_aa: CASSGVTDTQYF
cdr3_nt: TGTGCCAGCAGCGGGGTTACAGATACGCAGTATTTT

d_call: -
clone_size: -
j_call: TRBJ1-6
v_call: TRBV7-5
cdr3_length: 15
cdr3_aa: CARSLGGQGNSPLHF
cdr3_nt: TGTGCCAGAAGCTTAGGGGGACAGGGGAATTCACCCCTCCACTTT

d_call: -
clone_size: -
j_call: TRBJ1-2
v_call: TRBV5-1
cdr3_length: 15
cdr3_aa: CASSTEGHGGYGYTF
cdr3_nt: TGCGCCAGCAGCACGGAGGGGCACGGGGGCTATGGCTACACCTTC

d_call: -
clone_size: once
j_call: TRBJ1-5
v_call: TRBV15
cdr3_length: 15
cdr3_aa: CATSRDGRDQQPQHF
cdr3_nt: TGTGCCACCAGCAGAGACGGCAGGGACCAACAGCCCCAGCATTTT

d_call: TRBD1
clone_size: -
j_call: TRBJ1-2
v_call: TRBV7-2
cdr3_length: 16
cdr3_aa: CASSLASGQGAQGYTF
cdr3_nt: TGTGCCAGCAGCTTAGCGTCCGGACAGGGGGCGCAAGGCTACACCTTC

d_call: TRBD1
clone_size: -
j_call: TRBJ1-2
v_call: TRBV27
cdr3_length: 14
cdr3_aa: CASRGTGANYGYTF
cdr3_nt: TGTGCCAGCAGAGGGACAGGGGCAAACTATGGCTACACCTTC

d_call: TRBD1
clone_size: -
j_call: TRBJ1-5
v_call: TRBV4-1
cdr3_length: 14
cdr3_aa: CASGQTGTNQPQHF
cdr3_nt: TGCGCCAGCGGACAGACAGGGACCAATCAGCCCCAGCATTTT

d_call: -
clone_size: -
j_call: TRBJ2-1
v_call: TRBV30
cdr3_length: 11
cdr3_aa: CAWSGQGEQFF
cdr3_nt: TGTGCCTGGAGTGGCCAGGGGGAGCAGTTCTTC

d_call: TRBD1
clone_size: -
j_call: TRBJ2-7
v_call: TRBV14
cdr3_length: 16
cdr3_aa: CASSRMPGQGSDEQYF
cdr3_nt: TGTGCCAGCAGCCGAATGCCGGGACAGGGGAGCGACGAGCAGTACTTC

d_call: TRBD1
clone_size: -
j_call: TRBJ1-2
v_call: TRBV19
cdr3_length: 16
cdr3_aa: CASRLGRNRGIRGYTF
cdr3_nt: TGTGCCAGTAGACTTGGCCGGAACAGGGGAATACGGGGCTACACCTTC

d_call: -
clone_size: -
j_call: TRBJ1-2
v_call: TRBV9
cdr3_length: 13
cdr3_aa: CASSAHLVSGVRF
cdr3_nt: TGTGCCAGCAGCGCCCATTTAGTGAGCGGAGTTAGGTTC

d_call: -
clone_size: once
j_call: TRBJ2-5
v_call: TRBV7-2
cdr3_length: 14
cdr3_aa: CASSLRGARETQYF
cdr3_nt: TGTGCCAGCAGCTTAAGGGGGGCGAGGGAGACCCAGTACTTC

d_call: TRBD2
clone_size: -
j_call: TRBJ2-2
v_call: TRBV5-8
cdr3_length: 17
cdr3_aa: CASSSMRLAENTGELFF
cdr3_nt: TGTGCCAGCAGCTCGATGCGGCTAGCGGAAAACACCGGGGAGCTGTTTTTT

d_call: TRBD1
clone_size: -
j_call: TRBJ1-3
v_call: TRBV6-1
cdr3_length: 16
cdr3_aa: CASSVTARTGGNTIYF
cdr3_nt: TGTGCCAGCAGTGTTACTGCAAGGACAGGGGGAAACACCATATATTTT

d_call: -
clone_size: -
j_call: TRBJ2-7
v_call: TRBV27
cdr3_length: 15
cdr3_aa: CASSYTGDSSYEQYF
cdr3_nt: TGTGCCAGCAGCTACACGGGGGACAGCTCCTACGAGCAGTACTTC

d_call: TRBD1
clone_size: once
j_call: TRBJ1-1
v_call: TRBV5-1
cdr3_length: 16
cdr3_aa: CASSSGQVYLNTEAFF
cdr3_nt: TGCGCCAGCAGCTCCGGACAGGTCTATCTGAACACTGAAGCTTTCTTT

d_call: -
clone_size: -
j_call: TRBJ2-7
v_call: TRBV11-2
cdr3_length: 14
cdr3_aa: CASSPLGGSYEQYF
cdr3_nt: TGTGCCAGCAGCCCCCTGGGGGGATCCTACGAGCAGTACTTC

d_call: -
clone_size: -
j_call: TRBJ2-1
v_call: TRBV6-1
cdr3_length: 15
cdr3_aa: CASSEMMSSYNEQFF
cdr3_nt: TGTGCCAGCAGTGAAATGATGAGCTCCTACAATGAGCAGTTCTTC

d_call: -
clone_size: -
j_call: TRBJ1-2
v_call: TRBV2
cdr3_length: 11
cdr3_aa: CASGAGRGYTF
cdr3_nt: TGTGCCAGCGGAGCGGGGCGCGGCTACACCTTC

d_call: -
clone_size: -
j_call: TRBJ1-4
v_call: TRBV11-2
cdr3_length: 15
cdr3_aa: CASSLEPGPNEKLFF
cdr3_nt: TGTGCCAGCAGCTTAGAACCGGGCCCTAATGAAAAACTGTTTTTT